This T cell receptor beta chain was obtained from a study of human thymus T cells. Findings and limits, study-wide: Use of V and J genes seemed skewed within the thymic and blood repertoires.

During surgery, about 0.45-1 mL peripheral blood was drawn from four of eight donors. No fixed cell number was used; all available blood leukocytes supplied DNA. Libraries were prepared by immunoSEQ multiplex PCR; TCRdb keeps only in-frame clonotypes and omits some of them. The data hold roughly 54,000 clones, with 94% observed a single time. This clone showed up just once. Its antigen remains unidentified. This CDR3 is 14 amino acids long. V was shortened by 4 bases and J by 6 bases, with 15 bases between the two germline ends. Germline CDR1 is LNHDA and CDR2 is SQIVND (reference sequence). V is TRBV19 and J is TRBJ1-1, with D tentatively TRBD1 (5 bases). The clonotype was recovered from a boy under two years old with a congenital heart defect but otherwise immunologically healthy. Sequenced input: blood. The CDR3 here is CASSRRRGDAEAFF. In DNA, the CDR3 is TGTGCCAGTAGTAGACGACGGGGCGACGCTGAAGCTTTCTTT.